The present entry profiles one TCR beta chain with its context. Its antigen is not known. The data are from a study of cytomegalovirus exposure and HLA in healthy donors. Vbeta (60) and Jbeta (13) primers were used in the PCR. Here immunoSEQ multiplex PCR was the method, and the copy in TCRdb shows in-frame clones only, minus some. Among 100,000 to 150,000 clones listed, around 82% were seen once. General study results and limits: Previously analyzed data showed that most TCR beta V segments were productive at a frequency of about 90% or about 30%. In presence/absence analyses, roughly uniform sequencing depth across donors was assumed.

The germline gives CDR1 SNHLY, CDR2 FYNNEI. V was shortened by 8 bases and J by 0 bases, with 8 bases between the two germline ends. The CDR3 runs 14 residues. The origin of this receptor is a woman aged 35 to 49 in good health and CMV-seropositive. Sequencing was carried out using PBMCs. The rearrangement uses TRBV2 and TRBJ1-6; a possible D gene is TRBD1 (5 bases). CDR3 sequence: CASGDSSYNSPLHF. CDR3 DNA: TGTGCCAGCGGAGACAGCTCCTATAATTCACCCCTCCACTTT.